The 10 T cell receptor beta chains in this list originate from one sample, sequenced in a study of T-cell reconstitution after alpha-beta-depleted transplantation in children. Researchers prepared the TCRbeta library using unique molecular identifiers, the study reports. TCRdb recomputed calls from the PCR reads with MiXCR, one row per CDR3 protein. The sample lists 780,000 or so distinct CDR3 sequences, about 15% occurring once. The input for sequencing was PBMCs, mostly from graft donor cells, taken 360 days after TCRalphabeta/CD19-depleted stem cell transplant. These receptors originate from a male patient aged 10 to 17 who had a stem cell transplant for acute lymphoblastic leukemia, so the T cells may come from the graft donor.

Many counts were recorded for this clonotype. The rearrangement links TRBV12-3 or TRBV12-4 to TRBJ2-7, with D maybe TRBD2 (5 bases). The CDR3 loop spans 14 amino acids. V lost 6 bases and J 6 bases, leaving 18 bases between the germline ends. CDR3 in amino acids: CASRPPHPGSEQYF. Written as DNA, the CDR3 is TGTGCCAGCAGACCCCCCCACCCGGGGAGCGAGCAGTACTTC.

V is TRBV12-3 or TRBV12-4 and J is TRBJ2-3; no reliable D call. V was shortened by 0 bases and J by 2 bases, with 12 bases between the two germline ends. The CDR3 spans 16 residues. The CDR3 DNA follows: TGTGCCAGCAGTTTAGCGACACCCCATCACACAGATACGCAGTATTTT. It specifies CASSLATPHHTDTQYF.

The chain links TRBV15 to TRBJ1-1, with TRBD1 matching over 7 bases. From germline, CDR1 is LNHNV and CDR2 YYDKDF (reference sequence). CDR3 length: 14 residues. Unmatched junction bases numbered 13, after V lost 4 bases and J lost 11 bases. CDR3 DNA: TGTGCCACCAGCACAGAGTGGGGGACAGAGCCCGCTTTCTTT. Translation gives CATSTEWGTEPAFF.

This clonotype was found a few times. The V gene is TRBV20-1, the J gene TRBJ1-4; D is unclear. Germline CDR1 DFQATT, CDR2 SNEGSKA (reference sequence). The length of the CDR3 is 16 residues. Trimming left V 5 bases short and J 8 bases short, with 24 bases between. Written as DNA, the CDR3 is TGCAGTGCTCAGCTCATCCGGGCAGTGGGTCGAGAAAAACTGTTTTTT. It translates to CSAQLIRAVGREKLFF.

This clonotype occurred a few times. The CDR3 protein is CASSEDRGLYEQYF. DNA of the CDR3: TGTGCCAGCAGTGAAGACAGGGGGCTCTACGAGCAGTACTTC. This sequence joins TRBV2 and TRBJ2-7, with 9 bases fitting TRBD1. V shed 1 base and J 3 bases; nucleotides not matched to a gene: 1. CDR1 is SNHLY and CDR2 is FYNNEI in the germline V gene. This CDR3 has 14 amino acids.

The sample holds a few counts of this clonotype. V gene TRBV20-1 combines with J gene TRBJ2-2; D remains ambiguous. V shed 2 bases and J shed 6 bases, with 16 bases lying between them. CDR3 length equals 15 residues. CDR1 is DFQATT, CDR2 SNEGSKA, per germline (reference sequence). The CDR3 region is CSARKGTRRSGELFF. DNA of the CDR3: TGCAGTGCTAGAAAGGGAACGAGAAGGTCCGGGGAGCTGTTTTTT.

This clonotype was seen repeatedly, ten times or more. V and J are TRBV12-3 or TRBV12-4 and TRBJ1-5; D gene uncertain. The CDR3 spans 14 residues. Trimming cost V 5 bases and J 6 bases, with 14 bases left between them. This chain's CDR3 is CASSPNVWGQPQHF. DNA for the CDR3: TGTGCCAGCAGTCCAAATGTTTGGGGTCAGCCCCAGCATTTT.

This clonotype was detected only a few times. The chain carries TRBV28 and TRBJ1-2; possible D gene TRBD1, 6 bases. This CDR3 is 15 amino acids long. Per germline, CDR1 MDHEN and CDR2 SYDVKM. Trimming stripped 3 bases from V and 4 bases from J, with 15 bases between. The CDR3 here is CASSFPPQGRYGYTF. The CDR3, as DNA: TGTGCCAGCAGTTTCCCACCACAGGGCCGCTATGGCTACACCTTC.

This clonotype showed up just once. Compared with germline, one end of the junction differs, possibly owing to a read error. This chain uses TRBV5-1 with TRBJ2-1; D unresolved. The CDR3 is 13 amino acids. Germline V lookup: CDR1 SGHRS, CDR2 YFSETQ. DNA for the CDR3: TGCGCCAGCAGCTTGGTGGGTTACAATAAGCAGTTCTTC. It codes for CASSLVGYNKQFF.

This clonotype was counted between two and nine times. The chain combines TRBV7-9 with TRBJ2-7; D call uncertain. CDR3 length equals 12 residues. Per the germline V gene, CDR1 is SEHNR and CDR2 is FQNEAQ (reference sequence). The V end lost 5 bases, the J end lost 5 bases, and 10 bases lay between the germline ends. CDR3 loop: CASSRTENEQYF. DNA for the CDR3: TGTGCCAGCAGCCGTACAGAAAACGAGCAGTACTTC.